This record looks at one T cell receptor (beta chain) sequence and its context. Its antigen remains unknown. Produced via immunoSEQ multiplex PCR; TCRdb's table is partial and in-frame only. The table shows around 99,000 clones, with roughly 86% occurring only once. The length of the CDR3 is 14 residues. Germline CDR1 reads MGHDK; CDR2 reads SYGVNS. V lost 3 bases and J 9 bases, leaving 12 bases between the germline ends. The data originate from a study of graft-versus-host responses after intestinal transplantation. Whole-study context: Multivisceral, liver-intestinal, or isolated intestinal transplants were performed in recipients. Every recipient underwent anti-thymocyte globulin induction, then tacrolimus and steroids for three to four years. Study-level results: Recipient marrow held GvH clones, some first seen in ileum or blood.

The sample here was unstimulated CD4+ T cells sorted from spleen or lymph node cells, taken before transplant. The rearrangement links TRBV25-1 to TRBJ1-6; D is possibly TRBD1 (5 bases). The sequence was obtained from a human donor who was the organ donor for an intestinal transplant. The CDR3, as DNA: TGTGCCAGCAGTGACGGGACGGAGAGTTCACCCCTCCACTTT. This gives the protein CASSDGTESSPLHF. The variable domain in full, with the rest retrieved from reference TRBV25-1 and TRBJ1-6, is EADIYQTPRYLVIGTGKKITLECSQTMGHDKMYWYQQDPGMELHLIHYSYGVNSTEKGDLSSESTVSRIRTEHFPLTLESARPSHTSQYLCASSDGTESSPLHFGNGTRLTVT.